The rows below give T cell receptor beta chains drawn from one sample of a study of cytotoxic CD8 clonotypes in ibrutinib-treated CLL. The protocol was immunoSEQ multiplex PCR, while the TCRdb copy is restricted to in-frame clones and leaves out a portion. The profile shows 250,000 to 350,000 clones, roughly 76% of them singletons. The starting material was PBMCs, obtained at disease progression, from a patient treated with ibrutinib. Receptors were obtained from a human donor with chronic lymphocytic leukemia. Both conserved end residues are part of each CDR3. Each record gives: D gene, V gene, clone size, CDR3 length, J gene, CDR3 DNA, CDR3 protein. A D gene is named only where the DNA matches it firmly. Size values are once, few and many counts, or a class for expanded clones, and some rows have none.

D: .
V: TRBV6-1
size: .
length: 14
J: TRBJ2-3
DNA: TGTGCCAGTAAACAGGTCGGGAGCACAGATACGCAGTATTTT
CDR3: CASKQVGSTDTQYF

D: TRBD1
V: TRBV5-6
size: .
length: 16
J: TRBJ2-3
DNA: TGTGCCAGCAGCCTTTCGACAGGGGTCAGCACAGATACGCAGTATTTT
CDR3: CASSLSTGVSTDTQYF

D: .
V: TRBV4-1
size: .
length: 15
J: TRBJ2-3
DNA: TGCGCCAGCAGGGCTTTGCGGTTTAGCACAGATACGCAGTATTTT
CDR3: CASRALRFSTDTQYF

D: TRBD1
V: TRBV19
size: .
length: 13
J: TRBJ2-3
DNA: TGTGCCAGTGGGGGACAGGGGGCAGATACGCAGTATTTT
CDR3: CASGGQGADTQYF

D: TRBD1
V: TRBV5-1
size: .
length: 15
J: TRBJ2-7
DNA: TGCGCCAGCAGCGTACAGACGGGACAGACATACGAGCAGTACTTC
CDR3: CASSVQTGQTYEQYF

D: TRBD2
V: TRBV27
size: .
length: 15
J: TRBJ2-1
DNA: TGTGCCACTCAGAAAAGCGGGAGGCTATACAATGAGCAGTTCTTC
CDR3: CATQKSGRLYNEQFF

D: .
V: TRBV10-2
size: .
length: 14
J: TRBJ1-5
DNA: TGCGCCAGCAGGGACAGAACAAGCAATCAGCCCCAGCATTTT
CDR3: CASRDRTSNQPQHF

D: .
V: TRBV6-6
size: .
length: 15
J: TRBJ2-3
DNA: TGTGCCAGCAGTTACTCGAAGAGTCGCACAGATACGCAGTATTTT
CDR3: CASSYSKSRTDTQYF

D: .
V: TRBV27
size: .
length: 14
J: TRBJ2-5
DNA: TGTGCCAGCAGTTTAGCAGTGAACCAAGAGACCCAGTACTTC
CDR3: CASSLAVNQETQYF

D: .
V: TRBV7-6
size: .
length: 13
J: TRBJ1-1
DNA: TGTGCCAGCAGCTTAGGGGTGGGCACTGAAGCTTTCTTT
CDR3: CASSLGVGTEAFF

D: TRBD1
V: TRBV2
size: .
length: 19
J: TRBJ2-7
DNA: TGTGCCAGCAGCGCCCGACGATATAGATGGGGACAGAAATCCTACGAGCAGTACTTC
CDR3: CASSARRYRWGQKSYEQYF

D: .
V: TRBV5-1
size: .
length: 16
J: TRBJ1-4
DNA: TGCGCCAGCAGCTTGCACTCAGGGGCATTTAATGAAAAACTGTTTTTT
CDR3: CASSLHSGAFNEKLFF

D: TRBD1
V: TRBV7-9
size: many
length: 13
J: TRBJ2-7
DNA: TGTGCCAGCAGCTTTGGACAGGGCTACGAGCAGTACTTC
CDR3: CASSFGQGYEQYF

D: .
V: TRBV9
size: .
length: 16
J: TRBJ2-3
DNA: TGTGCCAGCAGCCCACGAATGGAGATGTGGACAGATACGCAGTATTTT
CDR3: CASSPRMEMWTDTQYF

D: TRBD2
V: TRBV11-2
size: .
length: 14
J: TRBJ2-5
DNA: TGTGCCAGCAGCTTGGGACTAGGAGGGGAGACCCAGTACTTC
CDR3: CASSLGLGGETQYF

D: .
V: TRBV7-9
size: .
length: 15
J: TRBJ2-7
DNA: TGTGCCAGCAGCTTAGTGGGTCAGGGAACCTACGAGCAGTACTTC
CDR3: CASSLVGQGTYEQYF

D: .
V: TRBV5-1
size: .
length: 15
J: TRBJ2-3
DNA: TGCGCCAGCAGCTACATCAGGGAAGGCACAGATACGCAGTATTTT
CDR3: CASSYIREGTDTQYF

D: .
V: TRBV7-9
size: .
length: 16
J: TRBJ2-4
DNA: TGTGCCAGCAGCCCGCCTCGCTGGGAAGCCAAAAACATTCAGTACTTC
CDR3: CASSPPRWEAKNIQYF

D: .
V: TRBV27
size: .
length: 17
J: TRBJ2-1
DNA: TGTGCCAGCAGCCAGCCCCCTATACGAGGGTCCTACAATGAGCAGTTCTTC
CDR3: CASSQPPIRGSYNEQFF

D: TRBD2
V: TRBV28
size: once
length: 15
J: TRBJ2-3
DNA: TGTGCCAGCAGCTCACTAGCGGGAGGCACAGATACGCAGTATTTT
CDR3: CASSSLAGGTDTQYF

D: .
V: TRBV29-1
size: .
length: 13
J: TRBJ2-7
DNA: TGCAGCGTTGACCTAGGCAGATCCTACGAGCAGTACTTC
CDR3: CSVDLGRSYEQYF

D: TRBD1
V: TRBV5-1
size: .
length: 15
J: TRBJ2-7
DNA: TGCGCCAGCAGCACCGGGACAGGGAAAACCTACGAGCAGTACTTC
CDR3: CASSTGTGKTYEQYF

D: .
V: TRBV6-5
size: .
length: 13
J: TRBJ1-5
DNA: TGTGCCAGCAGTTACTACTGGGGCCAGCCCCAGCATTTT
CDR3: CASSYYWGQPQHF

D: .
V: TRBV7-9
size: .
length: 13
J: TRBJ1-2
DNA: TGTGCCAGCAGCTTAGCGGAAGTCTATGGCTACACCTTC
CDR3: CASSLAEVYGYTF

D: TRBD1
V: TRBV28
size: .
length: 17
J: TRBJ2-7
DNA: TGTGCCAGCAGCCGAAACGGACAGGGGCCATTCTCCTACGAGCAGTACTTC
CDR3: CASSRNGQGPFSYEQYF

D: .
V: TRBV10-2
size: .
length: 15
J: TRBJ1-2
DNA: TGCGCCAGCAGTGACGGCTCGACTACTAACTATGTCTACACCTTC
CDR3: CASSDGSTTNYVYTF

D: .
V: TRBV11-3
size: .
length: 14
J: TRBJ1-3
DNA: TGTGCCAGCAGCAAGACAGGCTCTGGAAACACCATATATTTT
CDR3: CASSKTGSGNTIYF

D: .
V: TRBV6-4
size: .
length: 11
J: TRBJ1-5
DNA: TGTGCCAGCAGCCGGACTCAGCCCCAGCATTTT
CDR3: CASSRTQPQHF

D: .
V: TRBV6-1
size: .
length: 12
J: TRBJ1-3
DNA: TGTGCCAGCAGTGAGGACGGAGACACCATATATTTT
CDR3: CASSEDGDTIYF

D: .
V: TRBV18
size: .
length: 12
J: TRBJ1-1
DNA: TGTGCCAGCTCAGGATTCGGACAGCGGGCTTTCTTT
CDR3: CASSGFGQRAFF

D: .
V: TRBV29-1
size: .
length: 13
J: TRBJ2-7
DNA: TGCAGCGTGGTCCGGGACATCGACTACGAGCAGTACTTC
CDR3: CSVVRDIDYEQYF

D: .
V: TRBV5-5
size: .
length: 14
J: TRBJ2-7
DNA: TGTGCCAGCAGCTTGGTTCGGACACACTACGAGCAGTACTTC
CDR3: CASSLVRTHYEQYF

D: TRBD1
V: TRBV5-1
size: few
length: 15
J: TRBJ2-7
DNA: TGCGCCAGCAGCTTGGAAGGGACAGGGGGCTACGAGCAGTACTTC
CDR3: CASSLEGTGGYEQYF

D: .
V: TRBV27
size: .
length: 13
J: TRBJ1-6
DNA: TGTGCCAGCAGTTTGGACGGGAATTCACCCCTCCACTTT
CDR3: CASSLDGNSPLHF

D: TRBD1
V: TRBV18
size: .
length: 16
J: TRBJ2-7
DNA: TGTGCCAGCTCACGATCCGCGAGGACAGGGCTGTCCGAGCAGTACTTC
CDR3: CASSRSARTGLSEQYF

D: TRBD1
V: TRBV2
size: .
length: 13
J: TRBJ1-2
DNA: TGTGCCAGCAGTCGGGACAGGGTCTATGGCTACACCTTC
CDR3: CASSRDRVYGYTF

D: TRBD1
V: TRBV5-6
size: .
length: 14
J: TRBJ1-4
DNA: TGTGCCAGCAGCTTGAGGGGGCCTAATGAAAAACTGTTTTTT
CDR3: CASSLRGPNEKLFF

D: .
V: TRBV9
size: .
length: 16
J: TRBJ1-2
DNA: TGTGCCAGCAGCCTGGGCTCGCTGGGCGAGAGCTATGGCTACACCTTC
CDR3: CASSLGSLGESYGYTF

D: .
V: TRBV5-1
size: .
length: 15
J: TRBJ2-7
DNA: TGCGCCAGCAGCTTGGCCGGCAGGTCCCCCCACGAGCAGTACTTC
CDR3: CASSLAGRSPHEQYF

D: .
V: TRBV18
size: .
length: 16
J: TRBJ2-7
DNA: TGTGCCAGCTCACCAAGGGGGGACACTCCCTCCTACGAGCAGTACTTC
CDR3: CASSPRGDTPSYEQYF

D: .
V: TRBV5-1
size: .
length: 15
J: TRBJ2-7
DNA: TGCGCCAGCAGCCCAACATTGGCAGCTTGGTACGAGCAGTACTTC
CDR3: CASSPTLAAWYEQYF

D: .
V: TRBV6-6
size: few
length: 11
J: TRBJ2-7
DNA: TGTGCCAGCAGTTACCTCGCGGGGAAGTACTTC
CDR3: CASSYLAGKYF

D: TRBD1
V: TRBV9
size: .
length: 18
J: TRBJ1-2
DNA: TGTGCCAGCGGCACCAACCGGGACAGGCCTCATCTTTGGTATGGCTACACCTTC
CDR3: CASGTNRDRPHLWYGYTF

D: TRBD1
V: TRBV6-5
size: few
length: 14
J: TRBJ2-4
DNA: TGTGCCAGCAGTCAGGACAGGGCCAAAAACATTCAGTACTTC
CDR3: CASSQDRAKNIQYF

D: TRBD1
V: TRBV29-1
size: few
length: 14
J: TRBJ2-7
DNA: TGCAGCGTCCCCAGGGGGAAGAACAGGAACGAGCAGTACTTC
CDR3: CSVPRGKNRNEQYF

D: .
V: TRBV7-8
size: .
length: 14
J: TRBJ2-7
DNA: TGTGCCAGCAGCTTAGGGTTCGGTTCCTACGAGCAGTACTTC
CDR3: CASSLGFGSYEQYF

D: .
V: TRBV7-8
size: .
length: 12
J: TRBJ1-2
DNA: TGTGCCAGCGGCAACGGTGGCGGTGGCTACACCTTC
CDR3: CASGNGGGGYTF

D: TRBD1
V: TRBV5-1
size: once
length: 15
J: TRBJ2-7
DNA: TGCGCCAGCAGCTTTCGACAGGGGGTTTACTACGAGCAGTACTTC
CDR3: CASSFRQGVYYEQYF

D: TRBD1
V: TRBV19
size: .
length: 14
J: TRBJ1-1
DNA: TGTGCCAGTAGTTTAGGGGGCGCGGACACTGAAGCTTTCTTT
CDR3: CASSLGGADTEAFF

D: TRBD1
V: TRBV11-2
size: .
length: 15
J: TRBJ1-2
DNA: TGTGCCAGCAGCTGGGGGACAGGGTGGGGAAATGGCTACACCTTC
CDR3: CASSWGTGWGNGYTF